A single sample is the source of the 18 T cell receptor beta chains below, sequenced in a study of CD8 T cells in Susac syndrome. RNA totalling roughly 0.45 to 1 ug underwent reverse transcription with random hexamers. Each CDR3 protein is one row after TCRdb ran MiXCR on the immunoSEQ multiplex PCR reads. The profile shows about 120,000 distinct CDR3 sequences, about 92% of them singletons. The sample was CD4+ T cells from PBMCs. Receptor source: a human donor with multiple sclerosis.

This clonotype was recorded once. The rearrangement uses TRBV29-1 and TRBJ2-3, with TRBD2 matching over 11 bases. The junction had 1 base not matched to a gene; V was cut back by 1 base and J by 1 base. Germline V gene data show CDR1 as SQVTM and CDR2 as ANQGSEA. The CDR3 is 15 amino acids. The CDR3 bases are TGCAGCGTTGAAGGGGGACTAGCGGGCACAGATACGCAGTATTTT. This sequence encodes CSVEGGLAGTDTQYF.

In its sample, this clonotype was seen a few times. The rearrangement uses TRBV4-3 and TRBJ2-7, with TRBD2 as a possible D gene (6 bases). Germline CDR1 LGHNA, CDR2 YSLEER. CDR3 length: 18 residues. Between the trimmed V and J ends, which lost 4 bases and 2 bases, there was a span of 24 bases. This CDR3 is CASSLSSPGEGTPYEQYF. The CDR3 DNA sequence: TGCGCCAGCAGCCTATCATCTCCGGGAGAAGGGACCCCCTACGAGCAGTACTTC.

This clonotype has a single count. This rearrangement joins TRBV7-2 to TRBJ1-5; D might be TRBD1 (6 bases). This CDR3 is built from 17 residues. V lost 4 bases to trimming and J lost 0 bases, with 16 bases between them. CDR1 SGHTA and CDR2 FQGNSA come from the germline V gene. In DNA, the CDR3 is TGTGCCAGCAGCTCGTGGGGGACACCAATTAGCAATCAGCCCCAGCATTTT. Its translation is CASSSWGTPISNQPQHF.

The CDR3 DNA is TGTGCCAGCAGTCAACATCTTCGCGGCTATGGCTACACCTTC. It codes for CASSQHLRGYGYTF. The V gene is TRBV6-1, the J gene TRBJ1-2; no clear D. CDR3 length: 14 amino acids. V was cut by 5 bases and J by 4 bases, with 14 bases left in between. Per the germline V gene, CDR1 is MNHNS and CDR2 is SASEGT.

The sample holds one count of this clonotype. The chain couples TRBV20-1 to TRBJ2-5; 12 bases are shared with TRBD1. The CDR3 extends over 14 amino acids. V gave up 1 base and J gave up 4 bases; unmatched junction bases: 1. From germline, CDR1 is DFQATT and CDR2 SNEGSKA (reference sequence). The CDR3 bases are TGCAGTGCTAGAGGGGACAGGGGGCGAGAGACCCAGTACTTC. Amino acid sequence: CSARGDRGRETQYF.

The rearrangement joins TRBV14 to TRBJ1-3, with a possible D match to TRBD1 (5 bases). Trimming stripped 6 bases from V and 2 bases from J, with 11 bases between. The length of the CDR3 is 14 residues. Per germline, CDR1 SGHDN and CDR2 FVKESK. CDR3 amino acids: CASSPREPGNTIYF. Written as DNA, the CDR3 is TGTGCCAGCAGTCCCAGGGAACCTGGAAACACCATATATTTT.

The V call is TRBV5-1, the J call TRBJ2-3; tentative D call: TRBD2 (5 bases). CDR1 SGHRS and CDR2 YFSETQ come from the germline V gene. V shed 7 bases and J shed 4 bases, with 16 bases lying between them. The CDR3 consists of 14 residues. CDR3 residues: CASCIWLGADTQYF. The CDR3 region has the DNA TGCGCCAGCTGTATTTGGCTCGGGGCAGATACGCAGTATTTT.

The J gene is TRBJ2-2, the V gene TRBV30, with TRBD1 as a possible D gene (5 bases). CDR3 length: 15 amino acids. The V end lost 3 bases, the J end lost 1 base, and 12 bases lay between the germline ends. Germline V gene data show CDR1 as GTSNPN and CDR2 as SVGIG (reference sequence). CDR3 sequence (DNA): TGTGCCTGGAGCAAGGGGCCAGTGAACACCGGGGAGCTGTTTTTT. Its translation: CAWSKGPVNTGELFF.

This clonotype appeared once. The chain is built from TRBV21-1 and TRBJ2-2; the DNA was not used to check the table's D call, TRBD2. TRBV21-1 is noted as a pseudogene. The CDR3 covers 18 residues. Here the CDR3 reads CASSRRTSGGMNTGELFF. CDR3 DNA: TGTGCCAGCAGCCGCCGGACTAGCGGGGGGATGAACACCGGGGAGCTGTTTTTT.

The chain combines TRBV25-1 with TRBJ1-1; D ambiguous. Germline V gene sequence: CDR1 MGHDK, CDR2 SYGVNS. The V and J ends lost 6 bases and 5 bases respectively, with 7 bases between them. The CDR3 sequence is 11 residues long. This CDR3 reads CASRKVTEAFF. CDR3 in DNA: TGTGCCAGCAGGAAGGTAACTGAAGCTTTCTTT.

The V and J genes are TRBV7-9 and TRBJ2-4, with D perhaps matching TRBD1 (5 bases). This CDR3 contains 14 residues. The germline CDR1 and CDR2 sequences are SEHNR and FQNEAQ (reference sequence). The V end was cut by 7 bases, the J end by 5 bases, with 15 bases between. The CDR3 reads CASTPQGVENIQYF. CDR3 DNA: TGTGCCAGCACGCCCCAAGGGGTTGAAAACATTCAGTACTTC.

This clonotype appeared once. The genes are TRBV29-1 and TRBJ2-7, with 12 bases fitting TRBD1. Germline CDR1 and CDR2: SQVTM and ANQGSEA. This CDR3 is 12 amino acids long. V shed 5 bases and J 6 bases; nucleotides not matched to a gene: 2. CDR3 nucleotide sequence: TGCAGCGTTCGGGACAGGGGGCTCGAGCAGTACTTC. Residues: CSVRDRGLEQYF.

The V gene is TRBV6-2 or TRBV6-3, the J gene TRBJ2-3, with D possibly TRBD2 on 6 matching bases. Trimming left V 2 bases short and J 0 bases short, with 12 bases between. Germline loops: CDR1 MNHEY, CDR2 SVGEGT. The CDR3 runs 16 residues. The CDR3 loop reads CASSYRAGPSTDTQYF. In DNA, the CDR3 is TGTGCCAGCAGTTACAGGGCGGGGCCGAGCACAGATACGCAGTATTTT.

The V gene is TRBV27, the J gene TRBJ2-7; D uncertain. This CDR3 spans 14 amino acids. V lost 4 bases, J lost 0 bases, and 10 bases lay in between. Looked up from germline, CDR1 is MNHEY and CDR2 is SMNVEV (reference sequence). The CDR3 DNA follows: TGTGCCAGCAGTTCGCGTCTCAACTCCTACGAGCAGTACTTC. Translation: CASSSRLNSYEQYF.

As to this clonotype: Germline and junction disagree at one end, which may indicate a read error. The CDR3 loop reads CASSLGTSSYNEQFF. The CDR3 DNA reads as TGTGCTAGCAGCTTGGGGACGAGCTCCTACAATGAGCAGTTCTTC. The chain recombines TRBV7-7 with TRBJ2-1; the D call may be TRBD1 or TRBD2 (5 bases each). CDR1 SSHAT and CDR2 FNYEAQ come from the germline V gene (reference sequence). There are 15 residues in the CDR3.

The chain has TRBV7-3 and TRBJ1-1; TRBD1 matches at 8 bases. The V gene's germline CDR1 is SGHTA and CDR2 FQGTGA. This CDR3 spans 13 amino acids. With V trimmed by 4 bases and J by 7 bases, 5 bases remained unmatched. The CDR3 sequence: CASSSGQGGEAFF. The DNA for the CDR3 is TGTGCCAGCAGCTCAGGACAGGGAGGTGAAGCTTTCTTT.

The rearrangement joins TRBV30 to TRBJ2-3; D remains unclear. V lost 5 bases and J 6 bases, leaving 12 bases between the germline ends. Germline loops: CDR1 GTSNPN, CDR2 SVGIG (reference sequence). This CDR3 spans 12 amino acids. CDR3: CAWRLDTDTQYF. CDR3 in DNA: TGTGCCTGGCGCCTCGATACGGATACGCAGTATTTT.

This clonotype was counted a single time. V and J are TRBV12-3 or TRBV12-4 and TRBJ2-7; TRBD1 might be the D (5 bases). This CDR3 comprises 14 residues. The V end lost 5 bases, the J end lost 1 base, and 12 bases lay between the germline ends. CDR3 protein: CASSLPQGSYEQYF. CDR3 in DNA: TGTGCCAGCAGTCTTCCGCAGGGTTCCTACGAGCAGTACTTC.